Listed below are T cell receptor beta chains from one sample, sequenced in a study of T cells after yellow fever vaccination. From the 5' RACE reads, TCRdb called clonotypes with MiXCR, one entry per CDR3 protein. This sample has over 300,000 distinct CDR3 sequences, with 3.6% found just once. Source: PBMCs, taken on the day of the yellow fever booster vaccination. All receptors come from a man between 18 and 35 years old who received the YFV17D yellow fever vaccine. Each CDR3 is given with its conserved first and last residue. The D gene is left open where the match is weak. Not all rows give a size; the values are once, few, many and, for expanded clones, a class.

clone size	V gene	D gene	J gene	CDR3 protein	CDR3 DNA
many	TRBV12-3/TRBV12-4	-	TRBJ2-1	CASSLVGEQFF	TGTGCCAGCAGTCTGGTGGGTGAGCAGTTCTTC
-	TRBV20-1	-	TRBJ2-3	CSLAVRDTQYF	TGCAGTCTCGCGGTTCGGGATACGCAGTATTTT
many	TRBV5-1	-	TRBJ2-4	CASSLGVRNIQYF	TGCGCCAGCAGCTTGGGAGTACGTAACATTCAGTACTTC
many	TRBV4-1	TRBD1	TRBJ1-5	CASSQGTGYNQPQHF	TGCGCCAGCAGCCAAGGGACAGGGTACAATCAGCCCCAGCATTTT
-	TRBV7-3	-	TRBJ2-2	CASSLMAGVRGELFF	TGTGCCAGCAGCTTAATGGCAGGGGTTCGCGGGGAGCTGTTTTTT
few	TRBV6-2/TRBV6-3	-	TRBJ1-6	CASTESRDSPLHF	TGTGCCAGCACCGAATCCAGGGATTCACCCCTCCACTTT
many	TRBV7-3	TRBD2	TRBJ2-2	CASSLKPTSATTLLTGELFF	TGTGCCAGCAGCTTAAAACCTACTAGCGCCACAACGCTTTTAACCGGGGAGCTGTTTTTT
few	TRBV4-3	-	TRBJ2-6	CASSQRGRDISGANVLTF	TGCGCCAGCAGCCAAAGGGGCCGGGACATCTCTGGGGCCAACGTCCTGACTTTC
many	TRBV4-1	-	TRBJ1-1	CASSQEPANTEAFF	TGCGCCAGCAGCCAAGAGCCAGCAAACACTGAAGCTTTCTTT
many	TRBV10-3	-	TRBJ2-5	CAISEGETQYF	TGTGCCATCAGTGAGGGAGAGACCCAGTACTTC
-	TRBV25-1	-	TRBJ1-2	CASSPTWENGYTF	TGTGCCAGCAGCCCGACCTGGGAGAATGGCTACACCTTC